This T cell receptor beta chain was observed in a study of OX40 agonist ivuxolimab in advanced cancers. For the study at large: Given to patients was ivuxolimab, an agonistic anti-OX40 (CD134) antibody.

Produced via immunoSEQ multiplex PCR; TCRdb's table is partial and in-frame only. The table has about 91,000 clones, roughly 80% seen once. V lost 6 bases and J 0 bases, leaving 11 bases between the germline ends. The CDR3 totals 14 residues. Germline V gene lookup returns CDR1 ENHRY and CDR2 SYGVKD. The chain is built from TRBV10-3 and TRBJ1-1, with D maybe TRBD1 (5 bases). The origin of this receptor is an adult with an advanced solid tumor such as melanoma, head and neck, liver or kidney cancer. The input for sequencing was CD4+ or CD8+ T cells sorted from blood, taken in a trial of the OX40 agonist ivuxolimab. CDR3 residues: CAIRRDQLNTEAFF. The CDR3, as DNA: TGTGCCATCAGGAGGGACCAGCTGAACACTGAAGCTTTCTTT.